What follows are 28 T cell receptor beta chains derived from one specimen sequenced in a study of Ad26.COV2.S vaccination and SARS-CoV-2 variants. Sequenced by immunoSEQ multiplex PCR; TCRdb stores in-frame clones only, minus some. The repertoire consists of over 400,000 clones, with around 92% occurring once and the leading ten covering 1.5% to 2%. Treatment reported: roughly 18 received Ad26.COV2.S at low or high dose, single or two shots; 5 received placebo; per-sample allocation not given. Vaccine and placebo recipients were sampled on day 63 after the first injection. The sequencing here drew on peripheral blood, taken in a trial of Ad26.COV2.S vaccine versus placebo. These TCRs come from a person aged 18 to 59 who received the Ad26.COV2.S COVID-19 vaccine or a placebo.

The table lists this clone with a count of one. The chain recombines TRBV6-1 with TRBJ1-6; D is undetermined. Germline assignment: CDR1 MNHNS and CDR2 SASEGT. The CDR3 is 11 amino acids. The V gene lost 6 bases and the J gene lost 13 bases, with 10 bases spanning the gap. The CDR3 DNA reads TGTGCCAGCAGAAACAAGGGTCCCCTCCACTTT. Protein product: CASRNKGPLHF.

This clone came up a few times. The chain recombines TRBV19 with TRBJ1-1; 7 bases are shared with TRBD1. The J segment lost 2 bases and the V segment lost 3 bases, leaving 3 bases of the junction unmatched. CDR3 length equals 14 residues. Germline V gene sequence: CDR1 LNHDA, CDR2 SQIVND (reference sequence). The CDR3 sequence: CASSMSGGNTEAFF. The DNA of the CDR3 is TGTGCCAGTAGTATGTCAGGGGGAAACACTGAAGCTTTCTTT.

This chain connects TRBV7-8 to TRBJ2-3; 16 bases map to TRBD2. The CDR3 consists of 18 residues. From germline, CDR1 is SGHVS and CDR2 FQNEAQ. V trimming: 4 bases; J trimming: 4 bases; junction bases outside the gene matches: 8. CDR3 protein: CASSSPGLAGGQPDTQYF. The CDR3 DNA sequence: TGTGCCAGCAGCTCCCCGGGACTAGCGGGGGGGCAACCAGATACGCAGTATTTT.

This CDR3 reads CASTLLQGPAEAFF. CDR3 DNA sequence: TGTGCCAGCACGCTGTTACAGGGTCCAGCTGAAGCTTTCTTT. The chain combines TRBV7-2 with TRBJ1-1, with D perhaps TRBD1 (6 bases). The CDR3 runs 14 residues. V was clipped by 7 bases and J by 6 bases, with 18 bases between them. Germline V gives CDR1 SGHTA, CDR2 FQGNSA. The entire variable domain, with the rest obtained from reference TRBV7-2 and TRBJ1-1, is as follows: GAGVSQSPSNKVTEKGKDVELRCDPISGHTALYWYRQSLGQGLEFLIYFQGNSAPDKSGLPSDRFSAERTGGSVSTLTIQRTQQEDSAVYLCASTLLQGPAEAFFGQGTRLTVV.

V gene TRBV6-2 or TRBV6-3 combines with J gene TRBJ2-2; perhaps TRBD1 as D (7 bases). This CDR3 spans 16 amino acids. CDR1 MNHEY and CDR2 SVGEGT come from the germline V gene. The V gene lost 3 bases and the J gene lost 5 bases, with 16 bases spanning the gap. The CDR3 loop reads CASSYLAGGRTGELFF. Here the CDR3 DNA reads TGTGCCAGCAGTTATTTGGCAGGGGGGAGAACCGGGGAGCTGTTTTTT.

The chain couples TRBV7-9 to TRBJ1-4; weak D call: TRBD1 (5 bases). Germline loops: CDR1 SEHNR, CDR2 FQNEAQ (reference sequence). Trimming took off 0 bases at V and 6 bases at J, with 11 bases between the two ends. This CDR3 is built from 15 residues. CDR3 nucleotide sequence: TGTGCCAGCAGCTTAGCCCCCCTGGGGGATGAAAAACTGTTTTTT. Protein sequence: CASSLAPLGDEKLFF.

The rearrangement links TRBV28 to TRBJ1-6; TRBD1 matches at 9 bases. Germline V gene lookup returns CDR1 MDHEN and CDR2 SYDVKM. The CDR3 has 14 amino acids. With V trimmed by 6 bases and J by 15 bases, 12 bases remained unmatched. CDR3 nucleotide sequence: TGTGCCAGCAGCTCCGGGACAGGGAGCCTCGGCCTCCACTTT. Protein sequence: CASSSGTGSLGLHF.

The chain links TRBV21-1 to TRBJ1-4; the table's D call of TRBD1 was not tested on the DNA. TRBV21-1 is shown as a pseudogene. The CDR3 contains 15 residues. CDR3 DNA sequence: TGTGCCAGCAGCAGGGGCCGGACCCTGGATGAAAAACTGTTTTTT. It is translated as CASSRGRTLDEKLFF.

V is TRBV29-1 and J is TRBJ2-7; 10 positions match TRBD1. V trimming: 1 base; J trimming: 4 bases; junction bases outside the gene matches: 1. Germline CDR1 reads SQVTM; CDR2 reads ANQGSEA. This CDR3 has 13 residues. The CDR3 bases are TGCAGCGTTGAAGGGACAGGGGGATACGAGCAGTACTTC. It encodes CSVEGTGGYEQYF.

V and J are TRBV4-1 and TRBJ1-2, with no clear D. The CDR3 extends over 17 amino acids. The V and J ends lost 3 bases and 3 bases respectively, with 20 bases between them. From germline, CDR1 is MGHRA and CDR2 YSYEKL. The CDR3 reads CASSQIASSRKDYGYTF. CDR3 coding DNA: TGCGCCAGCAGCCAGATAGCTAGCTCAAGAAAAGACTATGGCTACACCTTC.

The V gene is TRBV12-3 or TRBV12-4, the J gene TRBJ1-1; possible D gene TRBD1, 6 bases. V lost 6 bases and J 8 bases, leaving 10 bases between the germline ends. This CDR3 has 11 amino acids. The CDR3: CASRYRAEAFF. The CDR3 DNA reads as TGTGCCAGCAGGTACAGGGCCGAAGCTTTCTTT.

The chain carries TRBV2 and TRBJ1-2; D gene unclear. The CDR3 is made up of 16 amino acids. V was trimmed by 5 bases and J by 4 bases, leaving 20 bases between them. Per the germline V gene, CDR1 is SNHLY and CDR2 is FYNNEI. In nucleotides, the CDR3 is TGTGCCAGCAGTCCACGCGCAATAGGGTACGGCTATGGCTACACCTTC. Its protein product is CASSPRAIGYGYGYTF.

V is TRBV5-1 and J is TRBJ1-1; D possibly corresponds to TRBD1 (6 bases). The CDR3 sequence is 14 residues long. CDR1 is SGHRS, CDR2 YFSETQ, per germline. V dropped 6 bases and J dropped 2 bases, with 14 bases sitting between them. The CDR3, as DNA: TGCGCCAGCACGCTTCTGACAGGCAACACTGAAGCTTTCTTT. Protein sequence: CASTLLTGNTEAFF.

The gene calls are TRBV6-2 or TRBV6-3 and TRBJ2-3; 7 bases match TRBD1. The CDR3 sequence is 15 residues long. Germline assignment: CDR1 MNHEY and CDR2 SVGEGT. With V trimmed by 3 bases and J by 3 bases, 6 bases remained unmatched. Here the CDR3 reads CASSYRPDRTDTQYF. The CDR3 bases are TGTGCCAGCAGTTATCGACCGGACAGGACAGATACGCAGTATTTT.

This chain connects TRBV5-4 to TRBJ2-5, with unresolved D. Trimming left V 0 bases short and J 0 bases short, with 9 bases between. CDR1 is SGHNT and CDR2 is YYREEE in the germline V gene (reference sequence). The CDR3 covers 15 residues. For the CDR3, the DNA is TGTGCCAGCAGCTTGGCTGTGACCAACCAAGAGACCCAGTACTTC. Translating it yields CASSLAVTNQETQYF.

The gene calls are TRBV6-5 and TRBJ2-7; tentative D call: TRBD1 (6 bases). V was pared by 2 bases and J by 0 bases, with 14 bases between. CDR1 MNHEY and CDR2 SVGAGI come from the germline V gene. The CDR3 is 16 amino acids. CDR3 amino acids: CASSYSWQGNSYEQYF. The CDR3, as DNA: TGTGCCAGCAGTTACAGTTGGCAGGGGAACTCCTACGAGCAGTACTTC.

This clone occurred a few times. This chain links TRBV6-2 or TRBV6-3 with TRBJ1-6, with 7 nucleotides matching TRBD1. The length of the CDR3 is 18 residues. CDR1 is MNHEY and CDR2 is SVGEGT in the germline V gene. J lost 8 bases, V lost 0 bases, and 13 bases had no gene match. Here the CDR3 reads CASSYSDRASFFDSPLHF. The CDR3 DNA reads TGTGCCAGCAGTTACTCCGACAGGGCTTCGTTTTTTGATTCACCCCTCCACTTT.

J is TRBJ1-3 and V is TRBV19; 8 bases agree with TRBD1. CDR3 length: 14 amino acids. After removal of 7 bases from V and 3 bases from J, the junction contained 5 bases not matched to a gene. CDR1 is LNHDA and CDR2 is SQIVND in the germline V gene (reference sequence). The CDR3 DNA sequence: TGTGCCAGTACCACGGGACAGGTTGGAAACACCATATATTTT. Translated, it gives CASTTGQVGNTIYF.

The chain recombines TRBV7-9 with TRBJ2-5, with TRBD2 matching 8 bases. The CDR3 loop spans 14 amino acids. With V trimmed by 5 bases and J by 5 bases, 7 bases remained unmatched. From germline, CDR1 is SEHNR and CDR2 FQNEAQ (reference sequence). The CDR3 region is CASSPGGPRETQYF. The CDR3, as DNA: TGTGCCAGCAGCCCGGGGGGGCCGCGGGAGACCCAGTACTTC.

This clone was picked up one time. The chain has TRBV5-4 and TRBJ2-1; D tentatively fits TRBD1 or TRBD2 (6 bases each). CDR1 and CDR2 (germline): SGHNT, YYREEE (reference sequence). The CDR3 has 14 residues. V lost 9 bases and J lost 0, with 13 bases in between. As DNA, the CDR3 is TGTGCCAACGGACGGGGGCCCTCCTACAATGAGCAGTTCTTC. This gives the protein CANGRGPSYNEQFF.

The gene calls are TRBV11-2 and TRBJ2-7; D gene ambiguous. The CDR3 is 15 amino acids. Germline V gene sequence: CDR1 SGHAT, CDR2 FQNNGV. Trimming shortened V by 0 bases and J by 2 bases, and 11 bases separated the two germline ends. In DNA form, the CDR3 reads TGTGCCAGCAGCTTAGATGGTGGCGGAGCCTACGAGCAGTACTTC. Protein sequence: CASSLDGGGAYEQYF.

V usage is TRBV5-1 and J usage is TRBJ2-1; no definite D call. The V gene's germline CDR1 is SGHRS and CDR2 YFSETQ. Trimming shortened V by 3 bases and J by 0 bases, and 7 bases separated the two germline ends. The CDR3 length is 14 residues. This CDR3 reads CASSSANSYNEQFF. CDR3 DNA sequence: TGCGCCAGCAGCTCCGCAAACTCCTACAATGAGCAGTTCTTC.

V gene TRBV3-1 (or the pseudogene TRBV3-2) combines with J gene TRBJ2-4; TRBD1 matches at 8 bases. CDR1 and CDR2 (germline): LGHDT, YNNKEL (reference sequence). Unmatched junction bases numbered 13, after V lost 0 bases and J lost 0 bases. The CDR3 is 20 residues long. CDR3 sequence reads: CASSQDQGAMLLVAKNIQYF. CDR3 coding DNA: TGTGCCAGCAGCCAAGATCAGGGGGCGATGCTCCTCGTAGCCAAAAACATTCAGTACTTC.

The sample holds one count of this clone. The chain carries TRBV19 and TRBJ2-3, with 15 bases matching TRBD2. After removal of 9 bases from V and 4 bases from J, the junction contained 20 bases not matched to a gene. Per germline, CDR1 LNHDA and CDR2 SQIVND (reference sequence). The CDR3 has 20 residues. CDR3 amino acids: CASRRFGTSGGLAAADTQYF. In DNA form, the CDR3 reads TGTGCCAGCAGAAGATTCGGGACTAGCGGGGGGCTTGCGGCCGCAGATACGCAGTATTTT.

The J gene is TRBJ1-4, the V gene TRBV25-1; tentatively, D is TRBD1 (6 bases). The V and J ends lost 1 base and 7 bases respectively, with 13 bases between them. Germline V lookup: CDR1 MGHDK, CDR2 SYGVNS. The CDR3 sequence is 15 residues long. In DNA form, the CDR3 reads TGTGCCAGCAGTGAATCCGGAGGGGGTGGTGAAAAACTGTTTTTT. Its translation: CASSESGGGGEKLFF. The whole variable domain, filled in from reference TRBV25-1 and TRBJ1-4, reads EADIYQTPRYLVIGTGKKITLECSQTMGHDKMYWYQQDPGMELHLIHYSYGVNSTEKGDLSSESTVSRIRTEHFPLTLESARPSHTSQYLCASSESGGGGEKLFFGSGTQLSVL.

Only one count was recorded for this clone. The genes are TRBV7-2 and TRBJ2-3; D is unresolved. This CDR3 has 16 amino acids. Germline lookup yields CDR1 SGHTA and CDR2 FQGNSA. The germline V and J ends were trimmed by 1 base and 0 bases, with 11 bases remaining between them. CDR3 sequence: CASSLVVASSTDTQYF. CDR3 DNA sequence: TGTGCCAGCAGCTTAGTAGTGGCCTCTAGCACAGATACGCAGTATTTT.

V is TRBV29-1 and J is TRBJ2-5; 10 bases are a match to TRBD1. Germline CDR1 is SQVTM and CDR2 is ANQGSEA. The CDR3 consists of 15 residues. The ends lost 3 bases at V and 1 base at J; junction bases unmatched: 5. The CDR3 bases are TGCAGCGTTGAGGGTGGGACAGGGGTCCAAGAGACCCAGTACTTC. It specifies CSVEGGTGVQETQYF.

The chain couples TRBV28 to TRBJ2-7; no reliable D call. The V gene's germline CDR1 is MDHEN and CDR2 SYDVKM. The V gene lost 6 bases and the J gene lost 2 bases, with 8 bases spanning the gap. The CDR3 loop spans 12 amino acids. The CDR3 loop is CASSPRTYEQYF. CDR3 sequence (DNA): TGTGCCAGCAGCCCTAGGACCTACGAGCAGTACTTC.